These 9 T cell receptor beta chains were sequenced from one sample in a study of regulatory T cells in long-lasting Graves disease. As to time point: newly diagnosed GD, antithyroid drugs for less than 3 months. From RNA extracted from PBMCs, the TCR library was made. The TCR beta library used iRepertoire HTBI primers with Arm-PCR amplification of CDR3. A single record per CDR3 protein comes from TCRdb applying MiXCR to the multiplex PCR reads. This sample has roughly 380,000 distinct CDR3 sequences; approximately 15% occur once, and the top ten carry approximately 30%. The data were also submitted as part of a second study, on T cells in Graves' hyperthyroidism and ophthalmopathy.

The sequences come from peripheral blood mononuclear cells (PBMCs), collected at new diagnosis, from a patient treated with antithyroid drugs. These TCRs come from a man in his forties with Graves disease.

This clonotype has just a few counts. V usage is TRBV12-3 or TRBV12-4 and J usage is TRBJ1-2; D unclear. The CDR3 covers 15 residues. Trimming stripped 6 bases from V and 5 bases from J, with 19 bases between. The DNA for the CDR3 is TGTGCCAGCAGAATAGGCGGCGGACGTAGGTATGGCTACACCTTC. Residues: CASRIGGGRRYGYTF.

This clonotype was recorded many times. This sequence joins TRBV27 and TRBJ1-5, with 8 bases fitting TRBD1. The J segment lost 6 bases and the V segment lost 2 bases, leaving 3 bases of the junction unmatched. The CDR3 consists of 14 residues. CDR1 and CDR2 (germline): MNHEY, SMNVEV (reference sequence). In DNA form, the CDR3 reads TGTGCCAGCAGTTTAGGGACAGGAGGTCAGCCCCAGCATTTT. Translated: CASSLGTGGQPQHF.

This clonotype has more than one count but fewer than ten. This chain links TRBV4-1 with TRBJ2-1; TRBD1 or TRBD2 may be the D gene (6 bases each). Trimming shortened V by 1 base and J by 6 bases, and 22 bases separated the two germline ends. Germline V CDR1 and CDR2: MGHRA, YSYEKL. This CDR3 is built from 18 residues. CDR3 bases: TGCGCCAGCAGCCAAGTCCTTTACGGGGGCCACGCTTCCAATGAGCAGTTCTTC. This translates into CASSQVLYGGHASNEQFF.

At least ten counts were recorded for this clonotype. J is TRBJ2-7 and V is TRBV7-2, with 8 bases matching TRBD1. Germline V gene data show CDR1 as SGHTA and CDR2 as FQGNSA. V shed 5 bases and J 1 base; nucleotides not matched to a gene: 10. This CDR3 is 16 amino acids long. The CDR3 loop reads CASSRRTGLQSYEQYF. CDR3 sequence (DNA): TGTGCCAGCAGCCGCCGGACAGGGCTTCAATCCTACGAGCAGTACTTC.

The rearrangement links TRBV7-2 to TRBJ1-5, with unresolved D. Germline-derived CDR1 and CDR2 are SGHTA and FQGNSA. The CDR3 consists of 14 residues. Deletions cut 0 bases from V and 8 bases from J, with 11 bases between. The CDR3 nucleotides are TGTGCCAGCAGCTTAGCGGACCGTCGGGAGCCCCAGCATTTT. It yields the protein CASSLADRREPQHF.

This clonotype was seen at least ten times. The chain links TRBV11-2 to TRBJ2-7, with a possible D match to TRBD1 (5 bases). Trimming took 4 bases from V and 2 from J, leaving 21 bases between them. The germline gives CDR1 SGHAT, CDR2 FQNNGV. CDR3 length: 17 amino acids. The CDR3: CASSSIKGIRGPYEQYF. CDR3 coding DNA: TGTGCCAGCAGCTCAATAAAGGGGATCCGAGGTCCCTACGAGCAGTACTTC.

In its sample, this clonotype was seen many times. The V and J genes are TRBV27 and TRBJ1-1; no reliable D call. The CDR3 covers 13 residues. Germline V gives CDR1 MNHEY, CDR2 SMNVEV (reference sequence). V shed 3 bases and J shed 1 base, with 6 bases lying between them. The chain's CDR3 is CASSLWRNTEAFF. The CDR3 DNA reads TGTGCCAGCAGTTTGTGGAGGAACACTGAAGCTTTCTTT.

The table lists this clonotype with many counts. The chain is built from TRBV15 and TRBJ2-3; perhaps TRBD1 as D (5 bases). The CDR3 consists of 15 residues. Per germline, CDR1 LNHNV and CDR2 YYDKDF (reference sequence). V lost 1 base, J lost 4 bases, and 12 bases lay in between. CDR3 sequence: CATSRVRGRPDTQYF. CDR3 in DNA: TGTGCCACCAGCAGAGTAAGGGGCAGGCCAGATACGCAGTATTTT.

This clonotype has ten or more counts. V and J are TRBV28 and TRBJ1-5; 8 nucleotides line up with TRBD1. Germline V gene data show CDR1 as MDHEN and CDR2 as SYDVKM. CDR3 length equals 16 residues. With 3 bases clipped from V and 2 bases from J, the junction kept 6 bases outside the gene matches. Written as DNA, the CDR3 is TGTGCCAGCAGTTTCCCCACAGGGGGAGGCAATCAGCCCCAGCATTTT. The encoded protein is CASSFPTGGGNQPQHF.